Here is one TCR beta chain with its context. Its antigen is currently not known. The record has no base qualities; no much larger clone is one base away. Other DNA variants within this sample encode the same CDR3. The data belong to a study of blood T cell repertoires in COVID-19 (dated by TCRdb to the early 2020s). As for the study more broadly: Collaborator samples came from the United States, Italy and Spain and covered acute and convalescent phases of COVID-19. HLA class I and class II types, where available, came from metadata supplied by the sample provider rather than from assay-based typing. Samples came from the ongoing ImmuneRACE study (first 160 participants) plus 1,254 subjects from 6 global collaborators. The repertoires were made available in a free public database intended to serve as a resource for research on the immune response to SARS-CoV-2. Deeply sampled blood TCRbeta repertoires from subjects exposed to, actively infected with, or recovered from COVID-19 were included in the dataset. Nearly every sample came with metadata listing a de-identified subject ID, COVID-19 status, age in years and sex. The material from the prospective study consisted of cDNA or gDNA derived from T cells, B-cell-depleted T cells, or PBMCs. Results and caveats for the whole study, not just this receptor: The quantity of clinical and demographic metadata differed by source and by participant and was supplied without curation.

TCRbeta CDR3 regions were amplified from genomic DNA by means of the immunoSEQ Assay, a bias-controlled multiplex PCR. As for the original processing: Nucleated cell counts per sample were estimated from amplification of reference gene primers within the assay. To quantify the absolute abundance of each unique TCRbeta CDR3 rearrangement, sequence reads were collapsed and filtered. For each sample, productive Simpson clonality was calculated as the square root of Simpson's diversity index across productive rearrangements. In TCRdb, the immuneACCESS table is reduced to in-frame sequences with V and J assigned. These tables do not hold every clone; where another copy was compared, an unresolved V gene accounts for under half, and the others remain unexplained. The V and J calls and clone size were taken over from that table, and D and trimming were inferred from the DNA. This sample is represented by roughly 400,000 clones; around 87% of them were singletons. The ten largest clones take up around 9.3% of the sample.

Enrolling through a virtual design, the prospective study's participants ranged in age from roughly 18 to 95 years and lived across roughly 24 United States geographic areas. In the prospective study, cohorts were assigned on the basis of participant-reported clinical history obtained from a screening survey and a study questionnaire. ImmuneRACE Cohort 3 recovered participants were defined by two consecutive negative NP/OP PCR tests, healthcare professional clearance, or symptom resolution. Mobile phlebotomists in the prospective study collected whole blood, serum and a nasopharyngeal or oropharyngeal swab from every participant. Prospective study participants could optionally give additional blood draws and questionnaires over a roughly two-month period. Prospective study blood samples were shipped either frozen or at room temperature before DNA extraction. The CDR3 sequence holds 15 residues, the cysteine and phenylalanine included. The CDR3 DNA has 45 bases and is translated from base 1. Looking up the germline V gene yields CDR1 SGHRS and CDR2 YFSETQ. Germline trimming amounts to 0 bases on V and 3 bases on J, with 3 as the count of junction bases outside the gene matches.

This receptor was obtained from a woman aged 45-65 years who had recovered from COVID-19. The sequence joins TRBV5-1 to TRBJ2-1; 7 central bases correspond to TRBD1. The specimen sequenced was PBMCs or T cells enriched from blood (not recorded which). In nucleotide form, the sequence is TGCGCCAGCAGCTTGGTGGCAGGGGGCTACAATGAGCAGTTCTTC. This codes for CASSLVAGGYNEQFF.